These 28 T cell receptor beta chains were sequenced from one sample in a study of cytomegalovirus exposure and HLA in healthy donors. Primers included in the PCR were 60 Vbeta and 13 Jbeta primers. Measured with immunoSEQ multiplex PCR; TCRdb has only the in-frame clones, and not every one. The sample carries some 30,000 clones, 85% to 90% recorded once. Sequences were obtained from PBMCs. These receptor sequences come from a boy younger than 18 in good health and CMV-seronegative.

This chain joins TRBV4-1 and TRBJ2-2; a weak D match, TRBD2 (7 bases). This CDR3 spans 16 amino acids. The germline gives CDR1 MGHRA, CDR2 YSYEKL. V lost 3 bases and J lost 2, with 13 bases in between. CDR3 bases: TGCGCCAGCAGCCAGGCGGGGGCCCCCAACACCGGGGAGCTGTTTTTT. It encodes CASSQAGAPNTGELFF.

The genes are TRBV6-1 and TRBJ2-5, with 8 positions matching TRBD1. Germline values: CDR1 MNHNS, CDR2 SASEGT. This CDR3 region has 15 residues. Trimming cost V 6 bases and J 0 bases; bases outside gene matches: 6. This CDR3 is CASSATGEYQETQYF. The CDR3 DNA reads TGTGCCAGCAGCGCGACAGGGGAGTACCAAGAGACCCAGTACTTC.

The rearrangement joins TRBV5-4 to TRBJ2-3; no definite D call. Trimming removed 1 base at V and 2 bases at J, with 11 bases between. The CDR3 runs 15 residues. Germline loops: CDR1 SGHNT, CDR2 YYREEE (reference sequence). CDR3 loop: CASSLSGQPTDTQYF. The CDR3 nucleotides read TGTGCCAGCAGCTTGTCAGGTCAGCCCACAGATACGCAGTATTTT.

This clone occurred once. The chain combines TRBV19 with TRBJ1-1; the D gene is possibly TRBD1 (5 bases). Germline CDR1 is LNHDA and CDR2 is SQIVND (reference sequence). The germline V and J ends were trimmed by 0 bases and 0 bases, with 17 bases remaining between them. The CDR3 spans 18 residues. CDR3 bases: TGTGCCAGTAGTATAGATTTCTCAGGGAATGTAGTGAACACTGAAGCTTTCTTT. As protein: CASSIDFSGNVVNTEAFF. Looking up the rest from reference TRBV19 and TRBJ1-1 gives the full variable domain: DGGITQSPKYLFRKEGQNVTLSCEQNLNHDAMYWYRQDPGQGLRLIYYSQIVNDFQKGDIAEGYSVSREKKESFPLTVTSAQKNPTAFYLCASSIDFSGNVVNTEAFFGQGTRLTVV.

The V call is TRBV29-1, the J call TRBJ2-5; D may be TRBD2 (7 bases). Trimming shortened V by 6 bases and J by 7 bases, and 15 bases separated the two germline ends. CDR3 length: 12 residues. Per the germline V gene, CDR1 is SQVTM and CDR2 is ANQGSEA. The CDR3: CSVGGASATQYF. CDR3 sequence (DNA): TGCAGCGTAGGGGGGGCGAGCGCGACCCAGTACTTC.

The chain couples TRBV5-4 to TRBJ1-1; 12 bases align to TRBD1. This CDR3 is 15 amino acids long. The trim removed 4 bases at V and 7 bases at J, leaving 8 bases unmatched. CDR1 SGHNT and CDR2 YYREEE come from the germline V gene (reference sequence). Here the CDR3 DNA reads TGTGCCAGCAGCACCCGGGACAGGGGGCTTAATGAAGCTTTCTTT. This sequence encodes CASSTRDRGLNEAFF. The whole variable domain, remainder taken from reference TRBV5-4 and TRBJ1-1, is ETGVTQSPTHLIKTRGQQVTLRCSSQSGHNTVSWYQQALGQGPQFIFQYYREEENGRGNFPPRFSGLQFPNYSSELNVNALELDDSALYLCASSTRDRGLNEAFFGQGTRLTVV.

The chain recombines TRBV2 with TRBJ1-2; D may be TRBD1 (5 bases). V was clipped by 3 bases and J by 5 bases, with 7 bases between them. The germline V gene encodes CDR1 SNHLY and CDR2 FYNNEI. This CDR3 has 12 residues. CDR3 sequence: CASSEGTYGYTF. In nucleotides, the CDR3 is TGTGCCAGCAGTGAGGGGACTTATGGCTACACCTTC.

This clone has a handful of counts. The rearrangement joins TRBV2 to TRBJ2-1; D is perhaps TRBD2 (6 bases). V dropped 6 bases and J dropped 6 bases, with 12 bases sitting between them. CDR3 size: 13 residues. CDR1 and CDR2 from the germline V gene are SNHLY and FYNNEI. The CDR3 DNA reads as TGTGCCAGCAGATCCGGGAGCCTCAATGAGCAGTTCTTC. This encodes CASRSGSLNEQFF. Full variable domain (missing parts from reference TRBV2 and TRBJ2-1): EPEVTQTPSHQVTQMGQEVILRCVPISNHLYFYWYRQILGQKVEFLVSFYNNEISEKSEIFDDQFSVERPDGSNFTLKIRSTKLEDSAMYFCASRSGSLNEQFFGPGTRLTVL.

The chain uses TRBV27 and TRBJ2-6; 7 nucleotides agree with TRBD2. The length of the CDR3 is 16 residues. V lost 6 bases to trimming and J lost 3 bases; unmatched junction nucleotides: 8. The germline V gene has CDR1 MNHEY and CDR2 SMNVEV (reference sequence). The CDR3 spells CASSRLGGSGANVLTF. The CDR3 nucleotides are TGTGCCAGCAGCCGCCTGGGGGGGAGTGGGGCCAACGTCCTGACTTTC. The complete variable domain, with remaining parts taken from reference TRBV27 and TRBJ2-6, reads EAQVTQNPRYLITVTGKKLTVTCSQNMNHEYMSWYRQDPGLGLRQIYYSMNVEVTDKGDVPEGYKVSRKEKRNFPLILESPSPNQTSLYFCASSRLGGSGANVLTFGAGSRLTVL.

This sequence joins TRBV5-1 and TRBJ1-6; TRBD1 aligns across 9 bases. With V trimmed by 4 bases and J by 4 bases, 6 bases remained unmatched. Germline CDR1 is SGHRS and CDR2 is YFSETQ. The CDR3 spans 16 residues. CDR3 amino acids: CASSQSDRGYNSPLHF. The CDR3 nucleotides are TGCGCCAGCAGCCAATCCGACAGGGGGTATAATTCACCCCTCCACTTT.

The chain has TRBV29-1 and TRBJ2-5, with 9 bases aligning to TRBD1. The CDR3 runs 12 residues. J gave up 14 bases and V 0 bases, and 7 bases lay outside the gene matches. Germline CDR1 and CDR2: SQVTM and ANQGSEA. CDR3 loop: CSVEDPRGQGYF. Here the CDR3 DNA reads TGCAGCGTTGAAGACCCAAGGGGACAGGGTTACTTC. Supplemented by reference TRBV29-1 and TRBJ2-5, the full variable domain reads SAVISQKPSRDICQRGTSLTIQCQVDSQVTMMFWYRQQPGQSLTLIATANQGSEATYESGFVIDKFPISRPNLTFSTLTVSNMSPEDSSIYLCSVEDPRGQGYFGPGTRLLVL.

This clone was found once. This chain joins TRBV6-5 and TRBJ2-7; D is uncertain. Germline V gene sequence: CDR1 MNHEY, CDR2 SVGAGI. Between the trimmed V and J ends, which lost 5 bases and 0 bases, there was a span of 8 bases. This CDR3 is 13 amino acids long. In DNA form, the CDR3 reads TGTGCCAGCAGTCCTCCGAGCTCCTACGAGCAGTACTTC. The encoded protein is CASSPPSSYEQYF.

This chain joins TRBV5-1 and TRBJ2-1; D is uncertain. Trimming stripped 5 bases from V and 4 bases from J, with 4 bases between. The CDR3 is 11 amino acids. Germline loops: CDR1 SGHRS, CDR2 YFSETQ. Here the CDR3 DNA reads TGCGCCAGCAGGAGATACAATGAGCAGTTCTTC. Translated: CASRRYNEQFF. Full variable domain (outside the CDR3, taken from reference TRBV5-1 and TRBJ2-1): KAGVTQTPRYLIKTRGQQVTLSCSPISGHRSVSWYQQTPGQGLQFLFEYFSETQRNKGNFPGRFSGRQFSNSRSEMNVSTLELGDSALYLCASRRYNEQFFGPGTRLTVL.

V gene TRBV7-2 combines with J gene TRBJ2-1; D is ambiguous. The germline gives CDR1 SGHTA, CDR2 FQGNSA. The CDR3 covers 13 residues. The V end lost 5 bases, the J end lost 0 bases, and 5 bases lay between the germline ends. The CDR3 loop reads CASSPSSYNEQFF. DNA for the CDR3: TGTGCCAGCAGCCCGAGCTCCTACAATGAGCAGTTCTTC.

The chain links TRBV10-2 to TRBJ1-2, with D maybe TRBD1 (5 bases). From germline, CDR1 is WSHSY and CDR2 SAAADI. There are 16 residues in the CDR3. With 3 bases removed from V and 4 bases from J, the gap between germline ends came to 18 bases. The CDR3 nucleotides are TGCGCCAGCAGTGACGGTGGGCAGGGTCGTACCTATGGCTACACCTTC. Amino acid sequence: CASSDGGQGRTYGYTF.

The gene calls are TRBV6-6 and TRBJ1-5; D gene unclear. Germline assignment: CDR1 MNHNY and CDR2 SVGAGI (reference sequence). The CDR3 extends over 15 amino acids. V lost 5 bases to trimming and J lost 7 bases, with 18 bases between them. CDR3 in amino acids: CASSTLGGLGQPQHF. As DNA, the CDR3 is TGTGCCAGCAGTACCCTCGGAGGGTTAGGGCAGCCCCAGCATTTT.

The genes are TRBV5-1 and TRBJ1-2; 9 bases fit TRBD1. The trim removed 4 bases at V and 7 bases at J, leaving 14 bases unmatched. This CDR3 spans 16 amino acids. CDR1 and CDR2 from the germline V gene are SGHRS and YFSETQ. The CDR3 DNA follows: TGCGCCAGCAGCATGGGACAGGGACATATGCTTGGTGGCTACACCTTC. Translated, it gives CASSMGQGHMLGGYTF.

A single count supports this clone. The chain combines TRBV18 with TRBJ2-7; weak D call: TRBD2 (5 bases). There are 13 residues in the CDR3. The ends were cut back, 5 bases at V and 2 bases at J, with 10 bases in the middle. The V gene's germline CDR1 is KGHSH and CDR2 LQKENI. This CDR3 is CASSARETYEQYF. In nucleotides, the CDR3 is TGTGCCAGCTCAGCGAGGGAAACCTACGAGCAGTACTTC. The variable domain in full, completed from reference TRBV18 and TRBJ2-7, reads NAGVMQNPRHLVRRRGQEARLRCSPMKGHSHVYWYRQLPEEGLKFMVYLQKENIIDESGMPKERFSAEFPKEGPSILRIQQVVRGDSAAYFCASSARETYEQYFGPGTRLTVT.

In DNA, the CDR3 is TGTGCCAGCAGCCGTGGGACAGGGGACTACGAGCAGTACTTC. Its protein product is CASSRGTGDYEQYF. The chain couples TRBV5-4 to TRBJ2-5, with 10 bases lining up with TRBD1. The J call may be in error: the DNA end matches TRBJ2-7 better. Germline CDR1 and CDR2: SGHNT and YYREEE (reference sequence). The CDR3 has 14 amino acids.

This clone was detected a few times. The chain employs TRBV6-6 and TRBJ2-7, with 9 bases fitting TRBD1. This CDR3 is built from 14 residues. Germline-derived CDR1 and CDR2 are MNHNY and SVGAGI (reference sequence). Trimming removed 3 bases from V and 6 bases from J; junction bases left unmatched: 6. As DNA, the CDR3 is TGTGCCAGCAGTTATAACAGGGGGCCTAGCGAGCAGTACTTC. This encodes CASSYNRGPSEQYF.

The J gene is TRBJ2-2, the V gene TRBV5-1; TRBD1 is a possible D gene (6 bases). The V end was cut by 3 bases, the J end by 1 base, with 13 bases between. The CDR3 consists of 16 residues. In germline, CDR1 is SGHRS, CDR2 YFSETQ. CDR3 in amino acids: CASSWSARGNTGELFF. CDR3 nucleotides: TGCGCCAGCAGCTGGTCTGCCAGGGGGAACACCGGGGAGCTGTTTTTT.

The CDR3 is CASSDSPGGVTEAFF. The CDR3 DNA sequence: TGTGCCAGCAGTGACTCCCCGGGGGGGGTCACTGAAGCTTTCTTT. The V and J genes are TRBV6-4 and TRBJ1-1, with a possible D match to TRBD1 (5 bases). V was pared by 0 bases and J by 4 bases, with 12 bases between. The CDR3 has 15 residues. Germline CDR1 is MRHNA and CDR2 is SNTAGT.

This chain links TRBV7-2 with TRBJ2-1; a possible D gene is TRBD1 (5 bases). The CDR3 is made up of 14 amino acids. The germline CDR1 and CDR2 sequences are SGHTA and FQGNSA. V gave up 1 base and J gave up 8 bases, with 12 bases separating them. CDR3 bases: TGTGCCAGCAGCTTAGAGACCACAGGCTATGAGCAGTTCTTC. Translating gives CASSLETTGYEQFF.

V and J are TRBV6-5 and TRBJ1-2; D is ambiguous. Germline-derived CDR1 and CDR2 are MNHEY and SVGAGI. The V end was cut by 2 bases, the J end by 4 bases, with 17 bases between. This CDR3 is 16 amino acids long. The CDR3 DNA reads as TGTGCCAGCAGTTACGTCAGGTCAAATGTTCCCTATGGCTACACCTTC. It encodes CASSYVRSNVPYGYTF.

This rearrangement joins TRBV25-1 to TRBJ1-3, with D possibly matching TRBD1 (6 bases). CDR1 MGHDK and CDR2 SYGVNS come from the germline V gene. The V gene lost 8 bases and the J gene lost 4 bases, with 18 bases spanning the gap. CDR3 length: 15 residues. Here the CDR3 DNA reads TGTGCCAGCGCATTCCCAACGGGACAAGGAAACACCATATATTTT. Translated, it gives CASAFPTGQGNTIYF.

The chain employs TRBV25-1 and TRBJ1-2, with 7 bases aligning to TRBD1. Germline V gives CDR1 MGHDK, CDR2 SYGVNS. The CDR3 has 15 amino acids. Trimming took 3 bases from V and 4 from J; bases not matched to a gene: 8. The CDR3 here is CASSDRLTGRYGYTF. In DNA, the CDR3 is TGTGCCAGCAGTGATCGTTTGACAGGGCGCTATGGCTACACCTTC.

J is TRBJ2-1 and V is TRBV5-1, with unresolved D. V was pared by 2 bases and J by 0 bases, with 9 bases between. The CDR3 contains 15 residues. The germline V gene has CDR1 SGHRS and CDR2 YFSETQ. CDR3 sequence: CASSFGSGSYNEQFF. CDR3 nucleotide sequence: TGCGCCAGCAGCTTCGGGTCCGGCTCCTACAATGAGCAGTTCTTC. Supplemented by reference TRBV5-1 and TRBJ2-1, the full variable domain reads KAGVTQTPRYLIKTRGQQVTLSCSPISGHRSVSWYQQTPGQGLQFLFEYFSETQRNKGNFPGRFSGRQFSNSRSEMNVSTLELGDSALYLCASSFGSGSYNEQFFGPGTRLTVL.

The chain uses TRBV10-2 and TRBJ2-2, with D maybe TRBD2 (5 bases). This CDR3 comprises 15 residues. Deletions cut 6 bases from V and 1 base from J, with 12 bases between. CDR1 and CDR2 from the germline V gene are WSHSY and SAAADI. In DNA form, the CDR3 reads TGCGCCAGCAGGGAGGTGGGCAGGAACACCGGGGAGCTGTTTTTT. It yields the protein CASREVGRNTGELFF.